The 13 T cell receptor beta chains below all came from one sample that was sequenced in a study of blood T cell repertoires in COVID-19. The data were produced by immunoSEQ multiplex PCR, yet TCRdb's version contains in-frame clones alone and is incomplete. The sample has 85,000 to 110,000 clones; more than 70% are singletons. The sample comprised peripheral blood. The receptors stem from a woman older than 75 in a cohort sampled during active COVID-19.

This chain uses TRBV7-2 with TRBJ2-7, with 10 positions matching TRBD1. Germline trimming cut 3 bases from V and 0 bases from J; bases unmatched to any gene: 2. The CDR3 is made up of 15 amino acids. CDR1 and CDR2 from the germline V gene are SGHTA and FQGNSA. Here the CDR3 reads CASSFWTGGSYEQYF. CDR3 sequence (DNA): TGTGCCAGCAGCTTCTGGACAGGGGGCTCCTACGAGCAGTACTTC.

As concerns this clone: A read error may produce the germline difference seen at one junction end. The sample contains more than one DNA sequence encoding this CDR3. The CDR3 region has the DNA TGCGCCAGCTCACCACCGGGGCAGGTTGGCTACACCTTC. It codes for CASSPPGQVGYTF. The chain has TRBV18 and TRBJ1-2; tentative D call: TRBD1 (5 bases). CDR3 length: 13 residues. Germline CDR1 and CDR2: KGHSH and LQKENI.

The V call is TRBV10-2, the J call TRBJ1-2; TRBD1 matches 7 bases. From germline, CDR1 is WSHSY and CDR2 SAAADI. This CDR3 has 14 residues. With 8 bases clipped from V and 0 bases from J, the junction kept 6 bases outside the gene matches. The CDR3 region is CASLGQSTNYGYTF. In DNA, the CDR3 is TGCGCCAGCCTGGGACAGTCAACTAACTATGGCTACACCTTC.

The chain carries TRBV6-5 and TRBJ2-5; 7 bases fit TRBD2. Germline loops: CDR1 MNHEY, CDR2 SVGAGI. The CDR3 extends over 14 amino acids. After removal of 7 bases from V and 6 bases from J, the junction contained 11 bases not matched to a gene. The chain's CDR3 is CASTPPGGGKTQYF. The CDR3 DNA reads TGTGCCAGCACTCCCCCGGGGGGTGGGAAGACCCAGTACTTC.

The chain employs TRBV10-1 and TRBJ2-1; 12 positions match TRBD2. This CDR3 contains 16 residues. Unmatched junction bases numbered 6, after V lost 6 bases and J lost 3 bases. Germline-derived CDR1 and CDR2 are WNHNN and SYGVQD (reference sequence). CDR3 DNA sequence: TGCGCCAGCAGGAGACTAGCGGGGGCCTTCTACAATGAGCAGTTCTTC. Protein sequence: CASRRLAGAFYNEQFF.

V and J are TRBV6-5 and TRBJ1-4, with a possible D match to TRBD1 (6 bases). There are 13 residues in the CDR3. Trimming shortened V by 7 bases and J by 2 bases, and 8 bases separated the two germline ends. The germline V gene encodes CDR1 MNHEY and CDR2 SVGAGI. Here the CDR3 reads CASNGQTNEKLFF. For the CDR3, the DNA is TGTGCCAGCAACGGACAGACTAATGAAAAACTGTTTTTT.

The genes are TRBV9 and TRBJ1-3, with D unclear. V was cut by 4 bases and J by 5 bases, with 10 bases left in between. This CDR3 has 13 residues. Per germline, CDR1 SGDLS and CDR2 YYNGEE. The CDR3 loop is CASSSPGRNTIYF. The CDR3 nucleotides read TGTGCCAGCAGCTCGCCGGGGAGAAACACCATATATTTT.

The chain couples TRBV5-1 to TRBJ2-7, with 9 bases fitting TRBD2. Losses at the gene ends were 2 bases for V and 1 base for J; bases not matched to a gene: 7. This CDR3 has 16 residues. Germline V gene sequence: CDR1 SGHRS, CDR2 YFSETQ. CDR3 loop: CASSFGGGGASYEQYF. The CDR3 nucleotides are TGCGCCAGCAGCTTCGGTGGCGGGGGGGCTTCCTACGAGCAGTACTTC.

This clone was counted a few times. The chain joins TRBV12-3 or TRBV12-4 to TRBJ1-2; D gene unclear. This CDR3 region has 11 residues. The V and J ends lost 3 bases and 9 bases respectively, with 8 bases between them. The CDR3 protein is CASSFTGSYTF. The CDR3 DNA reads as TGTGCCAGCAGTTTTACCGGTAGCTACACCTTC.

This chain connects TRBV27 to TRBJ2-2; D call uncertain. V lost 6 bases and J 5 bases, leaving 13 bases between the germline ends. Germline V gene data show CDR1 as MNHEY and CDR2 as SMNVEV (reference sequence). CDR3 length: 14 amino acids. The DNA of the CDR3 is TGTGCCAGCAGCCGGTTTTTGGTGACCGGGGAGCTGTTTTTT. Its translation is CASSRFLVTGELFF.

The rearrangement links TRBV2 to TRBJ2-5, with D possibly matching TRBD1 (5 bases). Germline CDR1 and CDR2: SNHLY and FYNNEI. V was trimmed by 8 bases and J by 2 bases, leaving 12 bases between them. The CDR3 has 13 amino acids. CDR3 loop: CASGQGRQETQYF. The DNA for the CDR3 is TGTGCCAGCGGCCAGGGCAGACAAGAGACCCAGTACTTC.

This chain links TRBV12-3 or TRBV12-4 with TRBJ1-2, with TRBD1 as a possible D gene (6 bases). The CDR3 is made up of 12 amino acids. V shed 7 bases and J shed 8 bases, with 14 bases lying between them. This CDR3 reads CASMGALRGYTF. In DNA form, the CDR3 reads TGTGCCAGCATGGGGGCCCTGCGGGGCTACACCTTC.

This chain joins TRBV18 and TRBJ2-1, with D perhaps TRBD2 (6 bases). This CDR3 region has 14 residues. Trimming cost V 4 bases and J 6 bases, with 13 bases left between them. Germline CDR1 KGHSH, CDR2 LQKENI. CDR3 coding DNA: TGTGCCAGCTCACTCGGGCGGGGTGGCAATGAGCAGTTCTTC. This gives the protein CASSLGRGGNEQFF. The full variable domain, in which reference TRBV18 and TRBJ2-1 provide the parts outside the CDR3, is NAGVMQNPRHLVRRRGQEARLRCSPMKGHSHVYWYRQLPEEGLKFMVYLQKENIIDESGMPKERFSAEFPKEGPSILRIQQVVRGDSAAYFCASSLGRGGNEQFFGPGTRLTVL.